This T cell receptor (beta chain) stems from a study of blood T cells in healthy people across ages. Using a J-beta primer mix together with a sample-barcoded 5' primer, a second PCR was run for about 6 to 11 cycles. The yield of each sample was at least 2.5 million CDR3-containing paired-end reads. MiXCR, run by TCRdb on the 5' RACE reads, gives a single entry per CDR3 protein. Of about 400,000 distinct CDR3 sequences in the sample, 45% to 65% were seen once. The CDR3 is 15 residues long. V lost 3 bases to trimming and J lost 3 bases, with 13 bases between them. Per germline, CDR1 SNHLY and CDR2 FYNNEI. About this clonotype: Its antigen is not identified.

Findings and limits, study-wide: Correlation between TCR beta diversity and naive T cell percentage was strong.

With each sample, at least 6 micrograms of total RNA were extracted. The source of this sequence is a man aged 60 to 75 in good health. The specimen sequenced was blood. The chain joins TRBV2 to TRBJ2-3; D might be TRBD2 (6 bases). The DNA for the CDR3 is TGTGCCAGCAGTGACCCGGCGGGAAATACAGATACGCAGTATTTT. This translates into CASSDPAGNTDTQYF.